The clone carrying this TCR beta chain appeared a few times. Its specificity is not known. This entry is derived from a study of beta chain features in type 1 diabetes. Overall study results and limits: Among all four CD4+ subsets, Type 1 diabetes patients had TCRB CDR3s that were moderately but significantly shorter. Cells carrying high TCR expression could end up over-represented when cDNA is sequenced. Type 1 diabetes patients had fewer VDJ junction insertions and more deletions.

The authors sorted CD4+ naive, central memory, regulatory and stem cell-like memory cells via CD45RO/CCR7/CD25/CD127/CD95/CD27. Of the isolated RNA, all was reverse transcribed, and so the sequenced material was expressed TCRB transcripts. Only in-frame clones appear in the TCRdb table, and some are missing; sequencing was by immunoSEQ multiplex PCR. The repertoire has about 410,000 clones, approximately 14% of them found once; the top ten carry less than 0.04%. Germline V gives CDR1 SGHTA, CDR2 FQGNSA. This CDR3 is 13 amino acids long. Trimming pared 2 bases from V and 4 bases from J, leaving 5 bases between.

The TCR was taken from a man aged 25 to 45 in good health. Sequencing input: naive CD4+ T cells from blood. The chain is built from TRBV7-2 and TRBJ2-2; D is unclear. The CDR3 sequence is CASSLMGTGELFF. The CDR3 DNA reads as TGTGCCAGCAGCTTAATGGGCACCGGGGAGCTGTTTTTT.